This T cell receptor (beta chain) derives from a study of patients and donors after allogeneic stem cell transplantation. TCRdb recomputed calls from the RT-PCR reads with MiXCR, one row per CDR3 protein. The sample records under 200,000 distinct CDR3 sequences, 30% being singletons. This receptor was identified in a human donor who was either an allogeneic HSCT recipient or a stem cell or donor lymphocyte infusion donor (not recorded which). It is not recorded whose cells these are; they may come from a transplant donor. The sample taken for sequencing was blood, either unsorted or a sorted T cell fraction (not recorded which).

The CDR3 reads CASSRSGGLSYEQYF. The CDR3 DNA is TGTGCCAGCAGCCGTTCCGGCGGACTCTCCTACGAGCAGTACTTC. The V and J genes are TRBV9 and TRBJ2-7; D perhaps matches TRBD2 (5 bases). The CDR3 is 15 amino acids. CDR1 is SGDLS and CDR2 is YYNGEE in the germline V gene. Trimming removed 4 bases from V and 0 bases from J, with 14 bases in between.